This is a list of T cell receptor beta chains from one sample in a study of blood T cells in healthy people across ages. TCRdb re-called the 5' RACE reads through MiXCR, storing one row per CDR3 protein. The sample lists some 1,500,000 distinct CDR3 sequences, less than 45% occurring once. The source material was blood. The source is a woman between 18 and 30 years old in good health. Each CDR3 is given with its conserved first and last residue. D genes are given only for firm matches. Expanded clones get a size class; other rows say once, few or many, or leave the size out.

D	size	V	J	CDR3	DNA
.	few	TRBV6-5	TRBJ1-2	CATGAASYGYTF	TGTGCCACCGGGGCAGCCTCATATGGCTACACCTTC
.	many	TRBV29-1	TRBJ2-1	CSVDVYRNEQFF	TGCAGCGTAGACGTCTACAGAAATGAGCAGTTCTTC
TRBD1	.	TRBV11-2	TRBJ1-2	CASSFRDSLYGYTF	TGTGCCAGCAGCTTCCGGGACAGCCTCTATGGCTACACCTTC
.	.	TRBV2	TRBJ2-1	CASSVESHNEQFF	TGTGCCAGCAGCGTAGAGTCCCACAATGAGCAGTTCTTC
.	few	TRBV12-3/TRBV12-4	TRBJ1-5	CASSYSFNSNQPQHF	TGTGCCAGCAGCTACAGTTTCAATAGCAATCAGCCCCAGCATTTT
TRBD1	.	TRBV12-3/TRBV12-4	TRBJ2-7	CASRGTGVSYEQYF	TGTGCCAGCAGGGGGACAGGGGTTTCCTACGAGCAGTACTTC
.	.	TRBV27	TRBJ2-7	CASSLGRLTYNEQYF	TGTGCCAGCAGTTTGGGGAGGCTGACCTACAATGAGCAGTACTTC
TRBD1	.	TRBV18	TRBJ2-7	CAGSPQGYNEQYF	TGTGCCGGCTCACCACAGGGGTACAATGAGCAGTACTTC
TRBD2	.	TRBV7-7	TRBJ2-1	CASSYGLALSYNEQFF	TGTGCTAGCAGCTATGGACTAGCACTCTCCTACAATGAGCAGTTCTTC
TRBD2	few	TRBV5-8	TRBJ2-1	CASSSATSGTYNEQFF	TGTGCCAGCAGCTCCGCGACTAGCGGCACCTACAATGAGCAGTTCTTC
.	.	TRBV29-1	TRBJ2-3	CSVGRKLKTDTQYF	TGCAGCGTTGGTCGGAAGCTAAAAACAGATACGCAGTATTTT
.	once	TRBV10-3	TRBJ2-7	CAISALSDEQYF	TGTGCCATCAGCGCTCTCTCCGACGAGCAGTACTTC
TRBD1	.	TRBV7-9	TRBJ1-2	CASSSRQGAGLYGYTF	TGTGCCAGCAGCTCCCGACAGGGGGCAGGCCTCTATGGCTACACCTTC
.	.	TRBV12-3/TRBV12-4	TRBJ2-1	CASSSPASYNEQFF	TGTGCCAGCAGTTCCCCGGCAAGCTACAATGAGCAGTTCTTC
TRBD1	.	TRBV6-2/TRBV6-3	TRBJ1-5	CASSPWDSRNQPQHF	TGTGCCAGCAGTCCCTGGGACAGCCGCAATCAGCCCCAGCATTTT
.	few	TRBV6-2/TRBV6-3	TRBJ1-5	CASSYRGLGSNQPQHF	TGTGCCAGCAGTTATCGGGGGCTCGGGAGCAATCAGCCCCAGCATTTT
.	few	TRBV6-1	TRBJ2-1	CASSFGAYKEQFF	TGTGCCAGCTCTTTCGGGGCCTACAAGGAGCAGTTCTTC
TRBD1	few	TRBV20-1	TRBJ2-7	CSAKLGTGGSYEQYF	TGCAGTGCTAAACTCGGGACAGGGGGCTCCTACGAGCAGTACTTC
.	.	TRBV6-5	TRBJ1-1	CASRNPESMNTEAFF	TGTGCCAGCAGGAACCCAGAGTCGATGAACACTGAAGCTTTCTTT
.	.	TRBV12-3/TRBV12-4	TRBJ1-2	CASSSAPTGLGYTF	TGTGCCAGCAGTTCCGCCCCGACAGGCCTCGGCTACACCTTC
TRBD1	.	TRBV27	TRBJ1-1	CASSTLPGQATGTEAFF	TGTGCCAGCAGTACCCTCCCGGGACAGGCGACGGGCACTGAAGCTTTCTTT
.	.	TRBV20-1	TRBJ2-5	CSAAPGRVGETQYF	TGCAGTGCAGCTCCGGGACGGGTGGGAGAGACCCAGTACTTC
.	.	TRBV29-1	TRBJ2-1	CSVEAGVETQFF	TGCAGCGTTGAAGCGGGGGTGGAGACCCAGTTCTTC
TRBD2	.	TRBV6-5	TRBJ2-7	CASSYFWTSGSSSYEQYF	TGTGCCAGCAGTTACTTTTGGACTAGCGGGTCGAGCTCCTACGAGCAGTACTTC
.	.	TRBV5-1	TRBJ1-2	CVSSLVPRYGYTF	TGCGTCAGCAGCTTGGTCCCTCGCTATGGCTACACCTTC
.	.	TRBV29-1	TRBJ2-2	CSVRTDSGAGELFF	TGCAGCGTTCGGACTGACTCAGGCGCCGGGGAGCTGTTTTTT
.	.	TRBV6-4	TRBJ2-3	CASSLHGSSTDTQYF	TGTGCCAGCAGCCTACACGGATCCAGCACAGATACGCAGTATTTT
.	.	TRBV7-9	TRBJ2-2	CASRLLLPGELFF	TGTGCCAGCAGGTTACTACTTCCCGGGGAGCTGTTTTTT
.	few	TRBV10-3	TRBJ1-2	CAISDHTSYGYTF	TGTGCCATCAGTGACCACACCAGTTATGGCTACACCTTC
TRBD2	few	TRBV20-1	TRBJ2-1	CSARDLEREGENEQFF	TGCAGTGCTAGAGATCTCGAGCGGGAGGGCGAGAATGAGCAGTTCTTC
TRBD2	few	TRBV12-3/TRBV12-4	TRBJ2-1	CASSLWREGQYNEQFF	TGTGCCAGCAGTTTATGGCGGGAGGGCCAATACAATGAGCAGTTCTTC
.	once	TRBV20-1	TRBJ1-1	CSARDGLGPPDTEAFF	TGCAGTGCTAGAGATGGCTTGGGGCCCCCAGACACTGAAGCTTTCTTT
.	.	TRBV29-1	TRBJ2-6	CSVGKSGGANVLTF	TGCAGCGTTGGAAAATCTGGCGGGGCCAACGTCCTGACTTTC
TRBD2	few	TRBV15	TRBJ2-4	CATSRDLAGGGYIQYF	TGTGCCACCAGCAGAGATTTGGCGGGAGGCGGATACATTCAGTACTTC
.	.	TRBV20-1	TRBJ1-5	CSAIYGTSNQPQHF	TGCAGTGCTATATACGGAACTAGCAATCAGCCCCAGCATTTT
.	few	TRBV6-6	TRBJ2-2	CASSYGRAGELFF	TGTGCCAGCAGTTATGGCCGTGCCGGGGAGCTGTTTTTT
TRBD2	.	TRBV20-1	TRBJ2-1	CSARDSRLAGVNEQFF	TGCAGTGCTAGAGATTCCCGACTAGCGGGAGTTAATGAGCAGTTCTTC
.	few	TRBV2	TRBJ1-2	CASTAGVRNYGYTF	TGTGCCAGCACTGCTGGGGTGCGGAACTATGGCTACACCTTC
.	.	TRBV3-1	TRBJ2-7	CASSQEQGDYEQYF	TGTGCCAGCAGCCAAGAACAGGGTGATTACGAGCAGTACTTC
.	few	TRBV7-9	TRBJ1-6	CASRPSGSNSPLHF	TGTGCCAGCAGACCGTCAGGGAGCAACTCACCCCTCCACTTT
.	.	TRBV11-3	TRBJ2-5	CASSPTGGLIRNEQYF	TGTGCCAGCAGCCCAACGGGGGGCCTCATACGGAATGAGCAGTACTTC
.	.	TRBV20-1	TRBJ2-3	CSAQAGPTDTQYF	TGCAGTGCCCAAGCGGGCCCCACAGATACGCAGTATTTT
TRBD2	once	TRBV29-1	TRBJ2-3	CSTPEAGSTNTQYF	TGCAGCACACCGGAAGCGGGGAGCACAAATACGCAGTATTTT
TRBD1	.	TRBV6-5	TRBJ1-4	CASRTGASNEKLFF	TGTGCCAGCAGAACAGGGGCCTCTAATGAAAAACTGTTTTTT
.	.	TRBV12-3/TRBV12-4	TRBJ1-5	CASSFGVNGNQPQHF	TGTGCCAGCAGTTTCGGGGTAAATGGCAATCAGCCCCAGCATTTT
.	.	TRBV6-1	TRBJ2-7	CASSENDEQYF	TGTGCCAGCAGTGAAAACGACGAGCAGTACTTC
TRBD2	few	TRBV4-1	TRBJ2-4	CASSQTPPGLAKNIQYF	TGCGCCAGCAGCCAAACCCCCCCGGGACTAGCGAAAAACATTCAGTACTTC